This TCR delta chain was identified in a study of gamma-delta T cells after stem cell transplantation. TCRdb used CATT to re-call clones from the RT-PCR reads. Found here are over 5,000 delta-chain clones, around 2% of them singletons; the top ten hold just under 20%. The sequencing sample was made of gamma-delta T cells. This sequence originates from a human donor. It is not recorded whose cells these are; they may come from a transplant donor.

CDR3 sequence (DNA): TGTGCCTGTGACGTTTTGGGGGATCTGATTCTGTACACCGATAAACTCATCTTT. Amino acids: CACDVLGDLILYTDKLIF. V is TRDV2 and J is TRDJ1; 8 bases line up with TRDD3. This CDR3 is built from 18 residues. Per the germline V gene, CDR1 is GEAIGNYY and CDR2 is EKD. Trimming at V came to 3 bases and at J to 0 bases, leaving 14 bases not matched to a gene.